The next 31 T cell receptor beta chains were all read from a single sample in a study of read filtering for tumor transcriptome and immune sequencing. The library was built from 400 to 500 ng RNA with molecular barcoded adaptors for alpha/delta and beta/gamma chains. TCRdb used MiXCR to reprocess the reads, holding one entry per CDR3 protein. The sample gives 130,000 or so distinct CDR3 sequences, about 13% of which show up once; around 8.2% is in the top ten. The sample taken for sequencing was a population of CD138-negative cells sorted from bone marrow. These receptors were obtained from a donor at least 40 years old with multiple myeloma.

In this sample, this clonotype turned up many times. The V call is TRBV25-1, the J call TRBJ2-7, with 11 positions matching TRBD2. This CDR3 contains 14 residues. J gave up 2 bases and V 6 bases, and 3 bases lay outside the gene matches. CDR1 is MGHDK, CDR2 SYGVNS, per germline. This chain's CDR3 is CASRGTSGTYEQYF. CDR3 nucleotide sequence: TGTGCCAGCAGGGGGACTAGCGGTACCTACGAGCAGTACTTC.

This clonotype was seen many times. The V call is TRBV7-9, the J call TRBJ2-1, with 7 bases aligning to TRBD2. The length of the CDR3 is 16 residues. Losses at the gene ends were 5 bases for V and 5 bases for J; bases not matched to a gene: 12. The germline V gene has CDR1 SEHNR and CDR2 FQNEAQ (reference sequence). In nucleotides, the CDR3 is TGTGCCAGCAGCCGGGCATTTGCGGGAGACCACAATGAGCAGTTCTTC. This gives the protein CASSRAFAGDHNEQFF.

This clonotype was detected many times. The chain recombines TRBV7-9 with TRBJ1-5; TRBD1 matches 9 bases. The J segment lost 1 base and the V segment lost 8 bases, leaving 9 bases of the junction unmatched. This CDR3 has 16 amino acids. Germline values: CDR1 SEHNR, CDR2 FQNEAQ (reference sequence). The CDR3 spells CASQPGQGISNQPQHF. In nucleotides, the CDR3 is TGTGCCAGCCAGCCGGGACAGGGAATAAGCAATCAGCCCCAGCATTTT.

This clonotype came up many times. CDR3 bases: TGTGCCAGCAGCCAACTGTCGAGGGGTGAAAAACTGTTTTTT. Translating gives CASSQLSRGEKLFF. This chain uses TRBV4-2 with TRBJ1-4; tentative D call: TRBD1 (5 bases). The CDR3 covers 14 residues. Trimming removed 2 bases from V and 7 bases from J, with 11 bases in between. Germline V gives CDR1 LGHNA, CDR2 YNFKEQ.

The sample holds many counts of this clonotype. The CDR3 region has the DNA TGTGCCAGGGGACGGGACGAGCAGTTCTTC. The encoded protein is CARGRDEQFF. V usage is TRBV2 and J usage is TRBJ2-1; D tentatively reads TRBD1 or TRBD2 (5 bases each). From germline, CDR1 is SNHLY and CDR2 FYNNEI. There are 10 residues in the CDR3. Trimming shortened V by 9 bases and J by 10 bases, and 10 bases separated the two germline ends.

This clonotype has at least ten counts. The chain combines TRBV25-1 with TRBJ2-5; 8 bases line up with TRBD1. This CDR3 has 18 amino acids. J gave up 3 bases and V 1 base, and 13 bases lay outside the gene matches. The germline gives CDR1 MGHDK, CDR2 SYGVNS. For the CDR3, the DNA is TGTGCCAGCAGTGAATCCCCCCGGGCAGGGGGCCTGAAAGAGACCCAGTACTTC. This sequence encodes CASSESPRAGGLKETQYF.

Comment on this clonotype: A much larger clone lies one base from this, so it may be a read error. CDR3 nucleotides: TGCGCCAGCAGCTTGGCACTAGCGGGAGGCGTCAAATACGATGAGCAGTTCTTC. This sequence encodes CASSLALAGGVKYDEQFF. The chain links TRBV5-1 to TRBJ2-1, with TRBD2 matching 12 bases. Germline V CDR1 and CDR2: SGHRS, YFSETQ. The CDR3 contains 18 residues. The V gene end was trimmed by 0 bases and the J gene end by 8 bases; junction bases not matched to a gene: 12.

There are many counts of this clonotype. The V and J genes are TRBV11-2 and TRBJ2-3; D is perhaps TRBD2 (5 bases). V was shortened by 5 bases and J by 4 bases, with 22 bases between the two germline ends. Germline V lookup: CDR1 SGHAT, CDR2 FQNNGV. The CDR3 has 17 residues. CDR3 sequence: CASSPRGRSLAADTQYF. CDR3 nucleotides: TGTGCCAGCAGCCCACGCGGGCGGTCCCTGGCCGCAGATACGCAGTATTTT.

CDR3 sequence reads: CATRWQRGTDTQYF. Written as DNA, the CDR3 is TGTGCCACCCGATGGCAGAGGGGCACAGATACGCAGTATTTT. The rearrangement links TRBV19 to TRBJ2-3, with D perhaps TRBD2 (5 bases). Germline CDR1 is LNHDA and CDR2 is SQIVND (reference sequence). V was cut by 10 bases and J by 1 base, with 15 bases left in between. This CDR3 comprises 14 residues.

This clonotype was seen at least ten times. The chain combines TRBV20-1 with TRBJ2-1, with a tentative D call TRBD2 (5 bases). This CDR3 comprises 12 residues. Trimming took 5 bases from V and 8 from J, leaving 13 bases between them. CDR1 DFQATT and CDR2 SNEGSKA come from the germline V gene (reference sequence). The CDR3 reads CSAGGLRDEQFF. CDR3 sequence (DNA): TGCAGTGCTGGAGGATTAAGAGATGAGCAGTTCTTC.

The sample holds many counts of this clonotype. The rearrangement joins TRBV19 to TRBJ2-7; no clear D. CDR1 is LNHDA, CDR2 SQIVND, per germline (reference sequence). This CDR3 contains 16 residues. The ends were cut back, 3 bases at V and 0 bases at J, with 15 bases in the middle. The CDR3 DNA reads as TGTGCCAGTAGTATTCGGGCCAGACAAAGCTCCTACGAGCAGTACTTC. As protein: CASSIRARQSSYEQYF.

This clonotype has a count of ten or more. The junction differs from germline at one of its ends, possibly a read error. The rearrangement uses TRBV3-1 and TRBJ2-4; 7 bases match TRBD2. Germline V CDR1 and CDR2: LGHDT, YNNKEL (reference sequence). CDR3 length: 13 amino acids. The CDR3 spells CASSQGGGGSSHF. DNA of the CDR3: TGTGCCAGCAGCCAAGGTGGTGGCGGGAGTTCCCACTTC.

This clonotype was picked up many times. The chain is built from TRBV4-1 and TRBJ2-1, with D maybe TRBD2 (6 bases). CDR3 length equals 12 residues. The germline CDR1 and CDR2 sequences are MGHRA and YSYEKL. V was pared by 5 bases and J by 9 bases, with 11 bases between. The CDR3 loop is CASSSGGLEQFF. CDR3 sequence (DNA): TGCGCCAGCAGCTCCGGGGGACTTGAGCAGTTCTTC.

V and J are TRBV5-1 and TRBJ1-5; 7 nucleotides agree with TRBD1. The CDR3 consists of 15 residues. The germline gives CDR1 SGHRS, CDR2 YFSETQ. Trimming at V came to 0 bases and at J to 1 base, leaving 1 base not matched to a gene. The CDR3 DNA sequence: TGCGCCAGCAGCTTGGGACAGGGCAGCAATCAGCCCCAGCATTTT. It is translated as CASSLGQGSNQPQHF.

This clonotype has ten or more counts. CDR3 coding DNA: TGTGCCAGCAGTGTTTTTGGGACAACAGGAGCCGAGACCCAGTACTTC. It yields the protein CASSVFGTTGAETQYF. This sequence joins TRBV6-1 and TRBJ2-5; D possibly corresponds to TRBD1 (6 bases). The CDR3 runs 16 residues. Deletions cut 4 bases from V and 5 bases from J, with 20 bases between. CDR1 is MNHNS, CDR2 SASEGT, per germline.

This clonotype is labeled as medium-sized (0.01 to 0.1%). J is TRBJ2-3 and V is TRBV2, with D perhaps assigned TRBD1 or TRBD2 (5 bases each). Trimming removed 4 bases from V and 2 bases from J, with 13 bases in between. This CDR3 contains 15 residues. The germline V gene encodes CDR1 SNHLY and CDR2 FYNNEI. The CDR3, as DNA: TGTGCCAGCAGTGCAGGGACGGCATCCACAGATACGCAGTATTTT. It translates to CASSAGTASTDTQYF.

This clonotype has a count of ten or more. This rearrangement joins TRBV20-1 to TRBJ2-7; 11 nucleotides agree with TRBD1. This CDR3 is built from 16 residues. J lost 1 base, V lost 0 bases, and 5 bases had no gene match. Germline assignment: CDR1 DFQATT and CDR2 SNEGSKA (reference sequence). CDR3 nucleotide sequence: TGCAGTGCTAGAGAGCAGGACAGGGGGCTTTCCTACGAGCAGTACTTC. As protein: CSAREQDRGLSYEQYF.

This clonotype was counted ten times or more. V usage is TRBV7-6 and J usage is TRBJ2-5; weak D call: TRBD2 (6 bases). V dropped 5 bases and J dropped 1 base, with 8 bases sitting between them. This CDR3 has 13 amino acids. Germline-derived CDR1 and CDR2 are SGHVS and FNYEAQ. Here the CDR3 DNA reads TGTGCCAGCAGCCGGGACTTCCAAGAGACCCAGTACTTC. This encodes CASSRDFQETQYF. Based on the CDR3 plus reference TRBV7-6 and TRBJ2-5, the full variable domain is GAGVSQSPRYKVTKRGQDVALRCDPISGHVSLYWYRQALGQGPEFLTYFNYEAQQDKSGLPNDRFSAERPEGSISTLTIQRTEQRDSAMYRCASSRDFQETQYFGPGTRLLVL.

The chain recombines TRBV7-2 with TRBJ2-1; unclear D gene. Germline V gives CDR1 SGHTA, CDR2 FQGNSA. V was trimmed by 1 base and J by 8 bases, leaving 6 bases between them. This CDR3 is 12 amino acids long. The CDR3 bases are TGTGCCAGCAGCTTAGGAGTTCATGAGCAGTTCTTC. Protein: CASSLGVHEQFF.

Concerning this clonotype itself: A much larger clone differs from this one at a single base, so this may be a read error. The chain carries TRBV20-1 and TRBJ2-7, with 7 bases that match TRBD1. The CDR3 is made up of 14 amino acids. V lost 7 bases, J lost 7 bases, and 16 bases stayed unmatched. CDR1 and CDR2 (germline): DFQATT, SNEGSKA (reference sequence). The CDR3 nucleotides read TGCAGTGTTACCGGGCAGGGGGAAGTTGGGGAGCAGTACTTC. It specifies CSVTGQGEVGEQYF.

This clonotype occurred once. This chain uses TRBV18 with TRBJ2-3, with no clear D. V shed 8 bases and J shed 4 bases, with 10 bases lying between them. CDR1 KGHSH and CDR2 LQKENI come from the germline V gene. The CDR3 loop spans 12 amino acids. This CDR3 reads CASPSRPDTQYF. DNA of the CDR3: TGTGCCAGCCCGTCCCGACCAGATACGCAGTATTTT.

This clonotype was detected many times. The chain couples TRBV6-2 or TRBV6-3 to TRBJ2-5, with 8 bases lining up with TRBD2. The J segment lost 4 bases and the V segment lost 5 bases, leaving 9 bases of the junction unmatched. The CDR3 is 15 residues long. Germline V gene sequence: CDR1 MNHEY, CDR2 SVGEGT. The chain's CDR3 is CASSAISGMGETQYF. The CDR3 DNA follows: TGTGCCAGCAGTGCGATTAGCGGGATGGGAGAGACCCAGTACTTC.

Ten or more counts support this clonotype. The chain carries TRBV20-1 and TRBJ1-2; D is unresolved. Germline V gene lookup returns CDR1 DFQATT and CDR2 SNEGSKA (reference sequence). Trimming shortened V by 1 base and J by 2 bases, and 11 bases separated the two germline ends. The CDR3 spans 14 residues. The CDR3 sequence: CSARGVRLNYGYTF. The CDR3 DNA reads TGCAGTGCTAGAGGTGTCAGGCTCAACTATGGCTACACCTTC.

The gene calls are TRBV12-3 or TRBV12-4 and TRBJ2-7; the match to TRBD1 covers 10 bases. CDR3 length: 14 amino acids. V lost 5 bases, J lost 7 bases, and 8 bases stayed unmatched. This CDR3 reads CASSAGTGEREQYF. In DNA, the CDR3 is TGTGCCAGCAGTGCCGGGACAGGGGAGAGGGAGCAGTACTTC.

V gene TRBV6-2 or TRBV6-3 combines with J gene TRBJ2-1; no firm D call. This CDR3 is 12 amino acids long. Germline V gene sequence: CDR1 MNHEY, CDR2 SVGEGT. The V end lost 8 bases, the J end lost 6 bases, and 11 bases lay between the germline ends. The CDR3 protein is CASGHLLNEQFF. DNA for the CDR3: TGTGCCAGCGGTCACTTGCTCAATGAGCAGTTCTTC.

This clonotype has at least ten counts. This chain joins TRBV12-5 and TRBJ2-1, with D possibly matching TRBD2 (6 bases). Germline V lookup: CDR1 LGHNT, CDR2 FRNRAP. The length of the CDR3 is 16 residues. V was pared by 5 bases and J by 9 bases, with 23 bases between. The CDR3, as DNA: TGTGCTAGTGGTCCCCTCCGTGCGGGAACGCGGGTTGAGCAGTTCTTC. This gives the protein CASGPLRAGTRVEQFF.

This clonotype has ten or more counts. V usage is TRBV3-1 and J usage is TRBJ2-5, with D unresolved. Germline CDR1 and CDR2: LGHDT and YNNKEL (reference sequence). Trimming removed 1 base at V and 4 bases at J, with 7 bases between. This CDR3 is built from 13 residues. CDR3 nucleotides: TGTGCCAGCAGCCAAGGGAGAGGAGAGACCCAGTACTTC. Translation gives CASSQGRGETQYF.

This clonotype was counted many times. The chain recombines TRBV12-3 or TRBV12-4 with TRBJ1-2; no clear D gene. This CDR3 comprises 12 residues. The V end was cut by 3 bases, the J end by 8 bases, with 10 bases between. The CDR3 nucleotides read TGTGCCAGCAGTTTCTCGCCCTCCGGCTACACCTTC. It encodes CASSFSPSGYTF.

The chain combines TRBV9 with TRBJ1-1; 8 bases map to TRBD1. Germline V CDR1 and CDR2: SGDLS, YYNGEE. The trim removed 3 bases at V and 6 bases at J, leaving 7 bases unmatched. The CDR3 length is 14 residues. CDR3 in DNA: TGTGCCAGCAGCGCCCTTGGACAGGGTGCTGAAGCTTTCTTT. Amino acids: CASSALGQGAEAFF. Together with reference TRBV9 and TRBJ1-1, the CDR3 gives the full variable domain: DSGVTQTPKHLITATGQRVTLRCSPRSGDLSVYWYQQSLDQGLQFLIQYYNGEERAKGNILERFSAQQFPDLHSELNLSSLELGDSALYFCASSALGQGAEAFFGQGTRLTVV.

In its sample, this clonotype was seen many times. The chain employs TRBV5-1 and TRBJ1-1, with 10 bases matching TRBD1. CDR1 is SGHRS, CDR2 YFSETQ, per germline. This CDR3 spans 14 amino acids. The trim removed 4 bases at V and 5 bases at J, leaving 5 bases unmatched. The CDR3 sequence is CASSPGTGVTEAFF. The CDR3 DNA reads as TGCGCCAGCAGCCCCGGGACAGGGGTAACTGAAGCTTTCTTT.

This clonotype appeared many times. The J gene is TRBJ2-7, the V gene TRBV14; possibly TRBD2 for D (6 bases). The CDR3 extends over 14 amino acids. V was clipped by 4 bases and J by 3 bases, with 13 bases between them. Germline V CDR1 and CDR2: SGHDN, FVKESK. The CDR3 region is CASSPLSGSYEQYF. In DNA, the CDR3 is TGTGCCAGCAGCCCCTTATCCGGGAGCTACGAGCAGTACTTC.